This T cell receptor beta chain is from a study of T cell repertoires in cytomegalovirus infection. The ends were cut back, 4 bases at V and 0 bases at J, with 9 bases in the middle. The germline CDR1 and CDR2 sequences are SGHDN and FVKESK. This CDR3 spans 14 amino acids. TCRdb recomputed calls from the reads with MiXCR, one row per CDR3 protein. The repertoire holds around 740,000 distinct CDR3 sequences, roughly a third seen once, with under 3% in the top ten. The chain joins TRBV14 to TRBJ1-1; no clear D. Sequencing was done on a sample of PBMCs. This receptor was identified in a human donor in good health (CMV status not recorded). Some clones in this sample may be carry-over from other donors' samples. The CDR3 bases are TGTGCCAGCAGCCTACAATCGGTGAACACTGAAGCTTTCTTT. Translation: CASSLQSVNTEAFF.